Here is one T cell receptor beta chain with its context. As yet, its antigen is unknown. These data originate in a study of OX40 agonist ivuxolimab in advanced cancers. Study-level information: Partial responses were recorded for three patients, including one with hepatocellular carcinoma and two with cutaneous melanoma.

TCRdb's copy holds only in-frame clones and misses some; the assay was immunoSEQ multiplex PCR. The table has about 110,000 clones, around 90% seen once. The study's findings and limits: Some nonresponders additionally presented with little normalized T-cell clonal expansion.

Trimming took off 6 bases at V and 3 bases at J, with 14 bases between the two ends. Germline V CDR1 and CDR2: MNHEY, SVGAGI. The CDR3 extends over 14 amino acids. Autoimmune disease history or systemic immunosuppression led to patients being barred. The receptor's source is an adult with an advanced solid tumor such as melanoma, head and neck, liver or kidney cancer. The sample was CD4+ or CD8+ T cells sorted from blood, taken in a trial of the OX40 agonist ivuxolimab. The V call is TRBV6-5, the J call TRBJ1-2; tentatively, D is TRBD1 (5 bases). The CDR3 sequence is CASRQRGGHYGYTF. CDR3 in DNA: TGTGCCAGCAGGCAGAGGGGAGGGCACTATGGCTACACCTTC.